A selection of T cell receptor beta chains follows, all from one sample in a study of CD8 T cells in Susac syndrome. TCRdb analysed the immunoSEQ multiplex PCR reads with MiXCR anew, one entry per CDR3 protein. The data hold over 300,000 distinct CDR3 sequences, with around 92% observed a single time. Sequencing used CD4+ T cells from PBMCs. These receptors came from a human donor with multiple sclerosis. Both conserved end residues are part of each CDR3. The D gene is left open where the match is weak. The size field is filled for only some rows; it gives once, few, many or a size class.

V gene,clone size,J gene,D gene,CDR3 DNA,CDR3 protein
TRBV12-3/TRBV12-4,NA,TRBJ1-2,TRBD1,TGTGCCAGCACTGATTTTCAGGGGGAGGGCTACACCTTC,CASTDFQGEGYTF
TRBV4-1,NA,TRBJ1-5,NA,TGCGCCAGCAGCCAAGAACGAGGTGGGGGACAGCCCCAGCATTTT,CASSQERGGGQPQHF
TRBV10-3,NA,TRBJ2-7,TRBD1,TGTGCCATCAGTGAGACGACGGGACAGGTTCGTCCCCTCGAGCAGTACTTC,CAISETTGQVRPLEQYF
TRBV20-1,NA,TRBJ2-7,NA,TGCAGTGCTAGGGGAGACAGGACCTACGAGCAGTACTTC,CSARGDRTYEQYF
TRBV30,NA,TRBJ1-1,NA,TGTGCCTGGAACAAAGGTCCGAGAAACACTGAAGTTTTCTTT,CAWNKGPRNTEVFF
TRBV30,NA,TRBJ2-5,NA,TGTGCCTGGGGGATGGGAGGGGGCGGTGGAGAGACCCAGTACTTC,CAWGMGGGGGETQYF
TRBV7-2,NA,TRBJ2-6,NA,TGTGCCAGCAGCCCGACAGGTTCCTACTCTGGGGCCAACGTCCTGACTTTC,CASSPTGSYSGANVLTF
TRBV5-1,NA,TRBJ2-5,NA,TGCGCCAGCAGTTCTGGGCAGCGTCAAGAGACCCAGTACTTC,CASSSGQRQETQYF
TRBV6-1,once,TRBJ2-3,NA,TGTGCCAGCAGTGAAGCAGACCCGGGCGGTACGCAGTATTTT,CASSEADPGGTQYF
TRBV15,NA,TRBJ1-5,NA,TGTGCCACCAGCAGCGGGCAGACTAGCAATCAGCCCCAGCATTTT,CATSSGQTSNQPQHF
TRBV19,NA,TRBJ1-2,NA,TGTGCCAGTAGTATATGGCCAGGGCAACTTGGCTACACCTTC,CASSIWPGQLGYTF
TRBV5-1,NA,TRBJ1-4,NA,TGCGCCAGCAGCGTGAGTCCAACTAATGAAAAACTGTTTTTT,CASSVSPTNEKLFF
TRBV2,NA,TRBJ1-4,TRBD1,TGTGCCAGCATTCCCGGACAGGCCCTTAATGAAAAACTGTTTTTT,CASIPGQALNEKLFF
TRBV3-1,NA,TRBJ2-6,NA,TGTGCCAGCAGCCAAGTCCTGACTGGGGCCAACGTCCTGACTTTC,CASSQVLTGANVLTF
TRBV7-2,NA,TRBJ2-5,TRBD1,TGTGCCAGCAGCTTAGTGGGAGCAGGGGGCGCTAGGGAGACCCAGTACTTC,CASSLVGAGGARETQYF
TRBV4-3,NA,TRBJ2-1,NA,TGCGCCAGCAGCCACCGCCCTCCGAGTACTACCTCCTACAATGAGCAGTTCTTC,CASSHRPPSTTSYNEQFF
TRBV29-1,NA,TRBJ2-2,TRBD2,TGCAGCGCTGGGGGGGGCACCGGGGAGCTGTTTTTT,CSAGGGTGELFF
TRBV12-3/TRBV12-4,few,TRBJ2-3,TRBD2,TGTGCCAGCAGTTTGAGGGCGGGGGGTACAGATACGCAGTATTTT,CASSLRAGGTDTQYF
TRBV29-1,NA,TRBJ1-4,NA,TGCAGCGTTGTGGACGACCCCAATGAAAAACTGTTTTTT,CSVVDDPNEKLFF
TRBV10-3,NA,TRBJ1-5,NA,TGTGCCATCAGTGGGGGCCAAAGCAATCAGCCCCAGCATTTT,CAISGGQSNQPQHF
TRBV2,NA,TRBJ2-3,NA,TGTGCCAGCAGTATATACGGGGATAGCACAGATACGCAGTATTTT,CASSIYGDSTDTQYF
TRBV5-1,NA,TRBJ2-5,NA,TGCGCCAGCAGCTTCCCTAGCGTAGAGACCCAGTACTTC,CASSFPSVETQYF
TRBV19,NA,TRBJ2-7,NA,TGTGCCAGTAGTCTAAGACATAGCCCCAACTACGAGCAGTACTTC,CASSLRHSPNYEQYF
TRBV19,NA,TRBJ2-7,NA,TGTGCCAGTAGTATAATTGGGCCCGGGAGCCCCTACGAGCAGTACTTC,CASSIIGPGSPYEQYF
TRBV11-3,NA,TRBJ2-5,NA,TGTGCCAGCTCCCTACTCAGGGGAAAAGAGACCCAGTACTTC,CASSLLRGKETQYF
TRBV27,NA,TRBJ1-1,NA,TGTGCCAGCAGTTTAATAGGGATTGACACTGAAGCTTTCTTT,CASSLIGIDTEAFF
TRBV5-1,NA,TRBJ1-4,NA,TGCGCCAGCAGCTTGGTAGGGAATACGGCTAATGAAAAACTGTTTTTT,CASSLVGNTANEKLFF
TRBV10-3,NA,TRBJ1-2,NA,NA,CAISSSGSYTF
TRBV5-1,NA,TRBJ1-6,TRBD1,TGCGCCAGCAGGCCGGACAGGGGGGATAATTCACCCCTCCACTTT,CASRPDRGDNSPLHF
TRBV7-6,NA,TRBJ1-4,NA,TGTGCCAGCAGCTTAAGGACACCAAGCGAAAAACTGTTTTTT,CASSLRTPSEKLFF
TRBV29-1,NA,TRBJ2-7,NA,TGCAGCGTTGCCGGGGGCTCCTACGAGCAGTACTTC,CSVAGGSYEQYF
TRBV5-1,NA,TRBJ1-2,NA,TGCGCCAGCACCCCATCTGGGGCCAACCCGGCGCATGGCTACACCTTC,CASTPSGANPAHGYTF
TRBV5-1,NA,TRBJ2-1,NA,TGCGCCAGCAGCTCGGAGGCCGGGGGAGTGGGAAATGAGCAGTTCTTC,CASSSEAGGVGNEQFF
TRBV12-3/TRBV12-4,NA,TRBJ2-2,NA,TGTGCCAGCAGTCCTCGAGGGGCCGGGGAGCTGTTTTTT,CASSPRGAGELFF
TRBV4-2,NA,TRBJ1-1,TRBD1,TGTGCCAGCAGCCAAGTTAGGGACAGGGGAGGGGGGTTGAACACTGAAGCTTTCTTT,CASSQVRDRGGGLNTEAFF
TRBV2,NA,TRBJ2-2,NA,TGTGCCACCTCCCGGCAGGGCACGAACACCGGGGAGCTGTTTTTT,CATSRQGTNTGELFF
TRBV14,NA,TRBJ2-3,TRBD1,TGTGCCAGCTCCTCCGGGGCGCTGGTCGGGGACAGAACAGATACGCAGTATTTT,CASSSGALVGDRTDTQYF
TRBV20-1,NA,TRBJ2-1,TRBD2,TGCAGTGCTAGAGTATCGGCGGGAGCCTATGAGCAGTTCTTC,CSARVSAGAYEQFF
TRBV19,once,TRBJ1-5,NA,TGTGCCAGTAGTATCGGACAAAGAAGCAATCAGCCCCAGCATTTT,CASSIGQRSNQPQHF
TRBV20-1,NA,TRBJ1-6,TRBD1,TGCAGTGCTAGAACGGACAGGGCCTCACCCCTCCACTTT,CSARTDRASPLHF
TRBV12-3/TRBV12-4,NA,TRBJ2-5,TRBD2,TGTGCCAGCAGTCCTGGGTGGACTAGCGGGAGTGGAGAGACCCAGTACTTC,CASSPGWTSGSGETQYF